This T cell receptor beta chain was identified in a study of Ad26.COV2.S vaccination and SARS-CoV-2 variants. Background on the study: Ad26.COV2.S shots went into the muscle once or twice, 56 days apart. General study points: Breadth and depth estimates from TCRs may understate total T cell responses. People who got the vaccine had more spike-specific TCR breadth than people who got placebo.

Treatment given: some 20 received Ad26.COV2.S at low or high dose, single or two shots; a few received placebo; per-sample allocation not given. Collection of the samples took place on day 63 after the first injection of vaccine or placebo. In the vaccine, an Ad26 vector expressed the SARS-CoV-2 spike of the Wuhan strain. Method: immunoSEQ multiplex PCR; TCRdb's copy keeps in-frame clones and lacks some. The data contain about 400,000 clones, about four fifths of them singletons. On this clone itself: Its antigen is unidentified.

CDR3 length equals 12 residues. The ends were cut back, 10 bases at V and 10 bases at J, with 17 bases in the middle. Germline V gene sequence: CDR1 SEHNR, CDR2 FQNEAQ (reference sequence). This TCR was sampled from a person aged 18 to 59 who received the Ad26.COV2.S COVID-19 vaccine or a placebo. This sequence joins TRBV7-9 and TRBJ2-1, with D possibly being TRBD1 or TRBD2 (5 bases each). Sequences were derived from peripheral blood, sampled in a trial of Ad26.COV2.S vaccine versus placebo. CDR3 loop: CAIVRRDGEQFF. The CDR3 region has the DNA TGTGCCATCGTACGCAGGGACGGCGAGCAGTTCTTC.